A selection of T cell receptor beta chains follows, all from one sample in a study of blood T cell repertoires in COVID-19. Profiled with immunoSEQ multiplex PCR; TCRdb holds only in-frame clones, not every one. The sample holds about 62,000 clones, approximately 70% seen once. The sequenced material came from PBMCs or T cells enriched from blood (not recorded which). The receptors here all came from a woman between 55 and 75 years old who had been exposed to COVID-19. Both conserved end residues are part of each CDR3. Fields, in order: clone size, D gene, J gene, V gene, CDR3 protein, CDR3 DNA. The D gene is left open where the match is weak. The size of a clone is reported for some rows only, either as once, few or many, or as a class for expanded clones.

.	.	TRBJ2-2	TRBV9	CASSVEQTPNTGELFF	TGTGCCAGCAGCGTAGAACAGACCCCGAACACCGGGGAGCTGTTTTTT
.	.	TRBJ1-2	TRBV2	CASGLQGNGYTF	TGTGCCAGCGGCCTACAGGGAAATGGCTACACCTTC
.	TRBD1	TRBJ2-7	TRBV9	CASSVGTGVLGEQYF	TGTGCCAGCAGCGTCGGGACAGGGGTGCTGGGCGAGCAGTACTTC
.	.	TRBJ2-3	TRBV24-1	CATSDSSWRRGPTDTQYF	TGTGCCACCAGTGATTCCTCTTGGAGGCGGGGCCCCACAGATACGCAGTATTTT
.	.	TRBJ2-1	TRBV28	CASSDYGRNEQFF	TGTGCCAGCAGCGATTATGGGAGAAATGAGCAGTTCTTC
.	.	TRBJ2-2	TRBV7-8	CASSLVHSTGTANTGELFF	TGTGCCAGCAGCTTAGTTCACTCCACCGGGACTGCGAACACCGGGGAGCTGTTTTTT
.	.	TRBJ1-5	TRBV7-8	CASSPREGNNQPQHF	TGTGCCAGCAGCCCACGGGAGGGTAACAATCAGCCCCAGCATTTT
few	.	TRBJ1-6	TRBV7-2	CASSLDGSSYNSPLHF	TGTGCCAGCAGCTTAGATGGGAGCTCCTATAATTCACCCCTCCACTTT
few	.	TRBJ2-5	TRBV11-1	CASSLGWVKGETQYF	TGTGCCAGCAGCTTAGGATGGGTAAAAGGAGAAACCCAGTACTTC
.	TRBD1	TRBJ1-4	TRBV2	CASSHRDREKLFF	TGTGCCAGCAGTCACCGGGACAGAGAAAAACTGTTTTTT
few	TRBD1	TRBJ1-2	TRBV3-1/TRBV3-2	CASSPASGTGLDGYTF	TGTGCCAGCAGCCCAGCCTCCGGGACAGGGTTAGATGGCTACACCTTC
.	.	TRBJ1-4	TRBV6-1	CASSENGGAAKLFF	TGTGCCAGCAGTGAAAATGGGGGCGCCGCAAAACTGTTTTTT
.	.	TRBJ2-7	TRBV28	CASSFVRLSTYEQYF	TGTGCCAGCAGTTTCGTGAGACTTTCGACCTACGAGCAGTACTTC
.	.	TRBJ1-2	TRBV16	CASSQSSSYGYTF	TGTGCCAGCAGCCAATCGTCCAGCTATGGCTACACCTTC
.	TRBD2	TRBJ2-3	TRBV27	CASRGLAGTDTQYF	TGTGCCAGCCGTGGACTAGCGGGAACTGATACGCAGTATTTT
many	TRBD1	TRBJ1-6	TRBV7-9	CASSLGQGKSPLHF	TGTGCCAGCAGCTTGGGACAGGGGAAATCACCCCTCCACTTT
.	TRBD1	TRBJ1-5	TRBV19	CASSTRQGYQPQHF	TGTGCCAGTAGTACTCGACAGGGATATCAGCCCCAGCATTTT
.	TRBD2	TRBJ2-7	TRBV2	CASEGGLAESYEQYF	TGTGCCAGTGAGGGGGGACTAGCGGAATCCTACGAGCAGTACTTC
few	TRBD1	TRBJ1-4	TRBV28	CASSLTTGSEKLFF	TGTGCCAGCAGTTTAACGACAGGGTCCGAAAAACTGTTTTTT
few	TRBD2	TRBJ2-3	TRBV7-9	CASSARGVPDTQYF	TGTGCCAGCAGCGCACGGGGGGTCCCGGATACGCAGTATTTT
once	.	TRBJ2-4	TRBV5-1	CASSLDGTRNKNIQYF	TGCGCCAGCAGCTTGGACGGGACAAGGAACAAAAACATTCAGTACTTC
few	.	TRBJ1-6	TRBV18	CASSPPGRGRNSPLHF	TGTGCCAGCTCACCACCGGGGCGAGGCCGTAATTCACCCCTCCACTTT
.	TRBD1	TRBJ1-1	TRBV2	CASKVWGQGSEAFF	TGTGCCAGCAAGGTATGGGGACAGGGCTCCGAAGCTTTCTTT
.	.	TRBJ1-2	TRBV3-1/TRBV3-2	CASNYPGGGNGYTF	TGTGCCAGCAACTACCCGGGGGGGGGCAATGGCTACACCTTC
many	TRBD1	TRBJ1-6	TRBV4-1	CASSQDRGQATNSPLHF	TGCGCCAGCAGCCAAGATCGGGGACAGGCGACTAATTCACCCCTCCACTTT
.	TRBD2	TRBJ2-1	TRBV7-7	CASSTDGTSGYNEQFF	TGTGCTAGCAGCACTGACGGGACTAGCGGATACAATGAGCAGTTCTTC
.	TRBD1	TRBJ2-7	TRBV28	CASSPGTGRYEQYF	TGTGCCAGCAGTCCCGGGACAGGGCGCTACGAGCAGTACTTC
once	.	TRBJ2-5	TRBV6-5	CASQKGWETQYF	TGTGCCAGCCAAAAGGGGTGGGAGACCCAGTACTTC
.	TRBD1	TRBJ1-2	TRBV2	CASSSGQVNGYTF	TGTGCCAGCAGTTCGGGACAGGTGAATGGCTACACCTTC
.	.	TRBJ1-1	TRBV28	CASYEAGADTEAFF	TGTGCCAGCTACGAAGCGGGGGCGGACACTGAAGCTTTCTTT
.	TRBD2	TRBJ2-5	TRBV2	CASSGGLASTETQYF	TGTGCCAGCAGTGGCGGACTAGCATCAACAGAGACCCAGTACTTC
.	.	TRBJ1-5	TRBV6-6	CASSYSTGYGLPQHF	TGTGCCAGCAGTTACTCGACGGGGTATGGTCTGCCCCAGCATTTT
.	.	TRBJ2-7	TRBV27	CASSIREYYEQYF	TGTGCCAGCAGTATCCGGGAGTACTACGAGCAGTACTTC
.	.	TRBJ1-5	TRBV10-3	CAISEQTGVGSNQPQHF	TGTGCCATCAGTGAACAAACAGGTGTTGGTAGCAATCAGCCCCAGCATTTT
.	.	TRBJ2-5	TRBV28	CASRQALRETQYF	TGTGCCAGCCGCCAGGCGCTAAGAGAGACCCAGTACTTC
.	.	TRBJ2-7	TRBV28	CASSRDTLRDEQYF	TGTGCCAGCAGTCGGGACACCCTTCGCGACGAGCAGTACTTC
many	.	TRBJ1-5	TRBV6-4	CASSDRANQPQHF	TGTGCCAGCAGTGACAGAGCCAATCAGCCCCAGCATTTT
.	.	TRBJ1-2	TRBV25-1	CASIPPWGGSGTF	TGTGCCAGCATCCCCCCCTGGGGCGGTTCTGGAACCTTC
few	TRBD2	TRBJ2-3	TRBV28	CASSPIRLAGGGWADTQYF	TGTGCCAGCAGTCCGATTCGACTAGCGGGGGGCGGTTGGGCAGATACGCAGTATTTT
.	.	TRBJ1-1	TRBV19	CASSIEGQGSTEAFF	TGTGCCAGTAGTATAGAAGGCCAGGGAAGTACTGAAGCTTTCTTT
.	.	TRBJ1-2	TRBV2	CASSIRTGKDGYTF	TGTGCCAGCAGTATTCGGACGGGGAAGGATGGCTACACCTTC
.	TRBD1	TRBJ1-6	TRBV7-9	CASSPGGTGGSPLHF	TGTGCCAGCAGCCCAGGAGGGACAGGAGGTTCACCCCTCCACTTT
.	.	TRBJ1-1	TRBV30	CAWSVQAQGPAEAFF	TGTGCCTGGAGTGTACAGGCGCAGGGTCCCGCTGAAGCTTTCTTT
.	TRBD1	TRBJ2-7	TRBV19	CASSRDRGREQYF	TGTGCCAGTAGTAGAGACAGGGGCAGAGAGCAGTACTTC
.	.	TRBJ2-5	TRBV18	CASSPKGLGETQYF	TGTGCCAGCTCACCCAAGGGGCTGGGAGAGACCCAGTACTTC
.	.	TRBJ1-1	TRBV28	CASSSPPFEAFF	TGTGCCAGCAGTTCTCCCCCGTTTGAGGCTTTCTTT
.	.	TRBJ1-1	TRBV6-5	CASSLQGQMGTEAFF	TGTGCCAGCAGTCTACAGGGCCAAATGGGGACTGAAGCTTTCTTT
.	.	TRBJ1-2	TRBV9	CASSVDSLDNGYTF	TGTGCCAGCAGCGTGGACAGCCTAGACAATGGCTACACCTTC
few	.	TRBJ1-5	TRBV28	CASLAGRSYQPQHF	TGTGCCAGCTTAGCGGGAAGAAGTTATCAGCCCCAGCATTTT
.	TRBD1	TRBJ2-3	TRBV10-1	CASSESSPCAGQGTDTQYF	TGCGCCAGCAGTGAGTCCTCCCCCTGCGCGGGACAGGGGACAGATACGCAGTATTTT
few	TRBD1	TRBJ1-6	TRBV5-8	CASSLPGTGEAPLHF	TGTGCCAGCAGCTTGCCCGGGACAGGGGAAGCACCCCTCCACTTT
.	.	TRBJ1-6	TRBV5-1	CASSLGRLVEVNSPLHF	TGCGCCAGCAGCTTGGGAAGGCTTGTAGAGGTCAATTCACCCCTCCACTTT